This TCR beta chain was captured by sequencing in a study of T cells in tumors after PD-1 blockade. In the study overall: Daily vismodegib 150 mg continued in a subset of anti-PD-1-treated patients. Mean per blood sample: some 100,000 templates (24,679-257,772), 36,536 unique clonotypes.

Input was roughly 550 ng to 6,004 ng of genomic DNA from tumor or blood. Assay: immunoSEQ multiplex PCR; the TCRdb copy retains only in-frame clones and omits some. The sample contains about 63,000 clones, less than 85% of which appear only once. The TCR comes from a human donor with basal cell carcinoma. The sequenced sample was PBMCs, obtained after anti-PD-1 treatment.

The CDR3 nucleotides are TGTGCCAGCAGCCAAGTATGGGGAGCCGACACTGAAGCTTTCTTT. Translation: CASSQVWGADTEAFF. The genes are TRBV3-1 (or the pseudogene TRBV3-2) and TRBJ1-1; D remains unclear. The ends were cut back, 1 base at V and 3 bases at J, with 12 bases in the middle. Looked up from germline, CDR1 is LGHDT and CDR2 is YNNKEL (reference sequence). There are 15 residues in the CDR3.